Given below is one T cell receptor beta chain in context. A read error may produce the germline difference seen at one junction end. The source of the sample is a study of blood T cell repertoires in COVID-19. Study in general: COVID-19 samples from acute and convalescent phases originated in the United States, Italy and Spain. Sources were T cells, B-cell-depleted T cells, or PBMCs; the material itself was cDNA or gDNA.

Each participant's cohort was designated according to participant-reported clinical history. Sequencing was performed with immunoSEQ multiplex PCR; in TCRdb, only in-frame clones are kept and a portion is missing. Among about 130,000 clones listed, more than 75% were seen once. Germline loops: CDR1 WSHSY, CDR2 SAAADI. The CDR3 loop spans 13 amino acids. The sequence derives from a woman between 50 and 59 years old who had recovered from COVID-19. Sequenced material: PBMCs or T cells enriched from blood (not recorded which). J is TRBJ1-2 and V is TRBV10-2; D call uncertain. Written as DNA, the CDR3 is TGCGCCAGCAGTGAGTCGACGGACTATAGCTACACCTTC. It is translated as CASSESTDYSYTF.